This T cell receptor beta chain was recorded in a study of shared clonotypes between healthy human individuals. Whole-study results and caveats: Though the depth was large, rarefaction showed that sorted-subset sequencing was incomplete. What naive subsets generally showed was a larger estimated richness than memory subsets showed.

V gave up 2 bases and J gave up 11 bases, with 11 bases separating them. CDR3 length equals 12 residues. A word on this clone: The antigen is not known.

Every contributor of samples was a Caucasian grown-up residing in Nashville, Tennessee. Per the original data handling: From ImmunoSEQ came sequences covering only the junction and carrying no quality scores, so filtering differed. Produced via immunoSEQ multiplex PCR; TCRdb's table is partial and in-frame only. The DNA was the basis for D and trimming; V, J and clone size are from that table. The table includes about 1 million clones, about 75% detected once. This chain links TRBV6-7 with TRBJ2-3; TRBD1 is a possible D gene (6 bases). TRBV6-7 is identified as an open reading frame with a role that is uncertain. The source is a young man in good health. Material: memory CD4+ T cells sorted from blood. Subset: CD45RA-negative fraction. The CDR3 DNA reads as TGTGCCAGCAGTTACCGGGACACCGTGCAGTATTTT. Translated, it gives CASSYRDTVQYF.